This TCR beta chain was profiled in a study of identical twins. Findings and caveats of the study: Analyses of zero insertions could be partly confounded by invariant MAIT and iNKT cells.

A universal primer site arose from template switching, and cDNA bore unique molecular identifiers. TCRdb analysed the 5' RACE reads with MiXCR anew, one entry per CDR3 protein. This repertoire shows over 550,000 distinct CDR3 sequences, around 7.5% found once; its top ten account for 1.6%. There were only healthy Caucasians among the donors. From germline, CDR1 is DFQATT and CDR2 SNEGSKA (reference sequence). CDR3 size: 18 residues. V dropped 0 bases and J dropped 4; count of bases not matched to a gene: 14. This clonotype was counted many times. Antigen unknown. The sample was also linked to a second study, of yellow fever vaccine responses in identical twins. From that paper: Twins showed a vaccine T cell response that reportedly seemed partly convergent, partly personalized.

The chain is built from TRBV20-1 and TRBJ2-1; 8 bases align to TRBD2. This TCR was sampled from a woman under 30 in good health. Sequencing was performed on PBMCs. CDR3 in amino acids: CSARDLDSGIRRYNEQFF. Written as DNA, the CDR3 is TGCAGTGCTAGAGATCTGGATAGCGGGATCAGGCGGTACAATGAGCAGTTCTTC.